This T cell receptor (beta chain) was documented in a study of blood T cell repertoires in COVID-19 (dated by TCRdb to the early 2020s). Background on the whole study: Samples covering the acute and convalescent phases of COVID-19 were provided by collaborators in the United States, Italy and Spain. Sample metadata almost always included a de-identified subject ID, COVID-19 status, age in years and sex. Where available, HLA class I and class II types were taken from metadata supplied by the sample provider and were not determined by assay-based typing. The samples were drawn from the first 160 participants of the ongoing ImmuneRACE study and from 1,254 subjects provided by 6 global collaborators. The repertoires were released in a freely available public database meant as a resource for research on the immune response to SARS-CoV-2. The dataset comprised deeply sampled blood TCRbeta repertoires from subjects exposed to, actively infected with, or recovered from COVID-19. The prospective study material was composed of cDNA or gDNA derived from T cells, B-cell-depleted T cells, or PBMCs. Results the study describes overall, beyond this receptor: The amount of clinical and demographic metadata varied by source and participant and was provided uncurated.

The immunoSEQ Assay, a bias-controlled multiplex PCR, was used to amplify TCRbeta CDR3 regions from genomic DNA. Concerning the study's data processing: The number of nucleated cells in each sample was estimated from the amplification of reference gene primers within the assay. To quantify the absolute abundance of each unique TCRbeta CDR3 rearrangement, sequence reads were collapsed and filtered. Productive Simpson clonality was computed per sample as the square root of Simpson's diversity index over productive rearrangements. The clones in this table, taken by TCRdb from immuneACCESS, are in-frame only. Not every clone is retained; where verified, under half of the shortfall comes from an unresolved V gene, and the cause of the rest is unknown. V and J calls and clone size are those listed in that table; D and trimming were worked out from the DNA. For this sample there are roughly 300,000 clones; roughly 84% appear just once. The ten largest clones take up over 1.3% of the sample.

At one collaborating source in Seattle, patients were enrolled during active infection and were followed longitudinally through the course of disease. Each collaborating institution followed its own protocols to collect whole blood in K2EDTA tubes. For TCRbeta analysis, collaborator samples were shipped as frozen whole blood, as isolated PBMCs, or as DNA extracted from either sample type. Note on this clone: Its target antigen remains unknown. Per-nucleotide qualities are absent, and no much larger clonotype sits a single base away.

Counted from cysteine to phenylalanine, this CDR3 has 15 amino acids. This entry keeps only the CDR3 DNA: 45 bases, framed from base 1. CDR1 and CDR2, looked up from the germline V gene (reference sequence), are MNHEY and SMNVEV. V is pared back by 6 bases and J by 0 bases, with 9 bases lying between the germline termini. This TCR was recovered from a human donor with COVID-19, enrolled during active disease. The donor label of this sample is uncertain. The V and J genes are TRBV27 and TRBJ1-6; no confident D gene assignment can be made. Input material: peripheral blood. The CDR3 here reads CASSPGSSYNSPLHF. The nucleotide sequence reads TGTGCCAGCAGCCCGGGGAGCTCCTATAATTCACCCCTCCACTTT.